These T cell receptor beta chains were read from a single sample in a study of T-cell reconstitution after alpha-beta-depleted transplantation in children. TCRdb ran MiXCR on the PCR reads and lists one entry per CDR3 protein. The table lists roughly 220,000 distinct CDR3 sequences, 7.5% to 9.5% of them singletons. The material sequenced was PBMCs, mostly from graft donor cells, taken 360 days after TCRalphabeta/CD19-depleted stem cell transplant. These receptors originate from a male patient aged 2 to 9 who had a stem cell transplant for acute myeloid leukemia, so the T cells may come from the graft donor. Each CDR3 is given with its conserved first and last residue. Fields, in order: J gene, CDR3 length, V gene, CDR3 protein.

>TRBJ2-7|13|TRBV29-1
CSVVTGAAYEQYF
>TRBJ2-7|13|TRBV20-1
CSALDRGGYEQYF
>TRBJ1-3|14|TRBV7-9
CASSPWSSGNTIYF
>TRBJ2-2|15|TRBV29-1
CSVVGQGWNTGELFF
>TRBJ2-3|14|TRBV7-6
CASSLVGRGDTQYF
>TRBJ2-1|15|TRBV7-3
CASSHTSGGGDKQFF
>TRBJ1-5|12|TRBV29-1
CSVADSNQPQHF
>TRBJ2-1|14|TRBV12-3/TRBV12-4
CASSTLGLADEQFF
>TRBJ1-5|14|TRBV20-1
CSAAQGASNQPQHF
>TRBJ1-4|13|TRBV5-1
CASSMNTDEKLFF
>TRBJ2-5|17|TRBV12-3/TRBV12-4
CASSFYLGQGAGETQYF
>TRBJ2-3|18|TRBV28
CASSPLLAGRPSTDTQYF
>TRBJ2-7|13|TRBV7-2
CASSWGSRDEQYF
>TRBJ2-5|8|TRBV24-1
CATSPQYF
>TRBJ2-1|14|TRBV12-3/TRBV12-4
CASSSGGANNEQFF
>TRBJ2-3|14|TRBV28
CASTLAGSTDTQYF
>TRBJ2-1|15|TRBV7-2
CASSLDAGLYNEQFF
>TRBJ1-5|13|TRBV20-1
CSAGTGGDQPQHF
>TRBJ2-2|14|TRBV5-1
CASSLGQGIGELFF
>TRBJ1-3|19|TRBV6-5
CASRFTGTGESRPGNTIYF
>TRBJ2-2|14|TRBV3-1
CASSQDPNTGELFF
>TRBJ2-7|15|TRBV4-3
CASSPKIIRAAEQYF
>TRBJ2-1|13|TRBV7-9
CASSLVNYNEQFF
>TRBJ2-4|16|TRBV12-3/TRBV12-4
CASRGRQLIGKNIQYF
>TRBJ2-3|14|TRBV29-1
CSVESAEGTDTQYF
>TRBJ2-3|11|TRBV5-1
CASSFFDTQYF
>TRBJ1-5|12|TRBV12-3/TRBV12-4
CASSPRIRPQHF
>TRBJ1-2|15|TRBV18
CASSRDRPANYGYTF
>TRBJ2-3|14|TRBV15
CATSREGGADTQYF
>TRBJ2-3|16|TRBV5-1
CASSLRPSGNTDTQYF
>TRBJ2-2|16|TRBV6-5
CASSPTTGGADGELFF
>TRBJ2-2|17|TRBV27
CASSLYGGQGARVELFF
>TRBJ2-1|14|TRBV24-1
CATSEGSSYNEQFF
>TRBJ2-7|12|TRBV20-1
CSAKGLAYEQYF
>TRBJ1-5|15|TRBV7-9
CASSEGQGYNQPQHF
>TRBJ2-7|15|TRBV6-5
CASSYNGGSSYEQYF
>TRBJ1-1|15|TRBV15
CATSRSVGPGAEAFF
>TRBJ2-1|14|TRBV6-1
CASSKGDRVMEQFF
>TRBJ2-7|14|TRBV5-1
CASSLAGSDYEQYF
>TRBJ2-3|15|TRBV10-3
CAISGGTGGTDTQYF
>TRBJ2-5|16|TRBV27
CASSLMALSPQETQYF
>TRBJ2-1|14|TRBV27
CASSTSLAGALQFF
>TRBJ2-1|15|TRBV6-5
CASRSRLSSYNEQFF
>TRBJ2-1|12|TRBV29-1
CSLSRDHNEQFF
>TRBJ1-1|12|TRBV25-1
CASSEFTTEAFF
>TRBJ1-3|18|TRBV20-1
CSARDGARPFLSGNTIYF